The 13 T cell receptor beta chains below all came from one sample that was sequenced in a study of human T cells and chemical hapten exposure. Time point reported: patch test 3, about 24 weeks after DPC sensitization. Specified treatment: therapeutic diphenylcyclopropenone sensitization with weekly scalp DPC. MiXCR was run by TCRdb on the RACE reads, yielding one entry per CDR3 protein. The table records 82,000 or so distinct CDR3 sequences, 10% to 15% of them present only once. The sample in question was whole blood, obtained in connection with sensitization to the hapten diphenylcyclopropenone (DPC). The receptors come from a woman aged 45-60 years with alopecia areata. Some clones in this sample may be carry-over from other donors' samples.

This clonotype was observed at least ten times. The chain joins TRBV19 to TRBJ2-7; 8 nucleotides match TRBD1. The CDR3 loop spans 17 amino acids. Unmatched junction bases numbered 14, after V lost 4 bases and J lost 3 bases. In germline, CDR1 is LNHDA, CDR2 SQIVND (reference sequence). In nucleotides, the CDR3 is TGTGCCAGTAGTAAACGTGGGCCGGGACAGGCGAACTACGAGCAGTACTTC. It is translated as CASSKRGPGQANYEQYF.

This clonotype was seen more than once but under ten times. The V gene is TRBV12-3 or TRBV12-4, the J gene TRBJ2-1; perhaps TRBD2 as D (6 bases). Deletions cut 6 bases from V and 1 base from J, with 10 bases between. The CDR3 spans 14 residues. In DNA form, the CDR3 reads TGTGCCAGCAGCCCAGGAGGGTCCTACAATGAGCAGTTCTTC. Its protein is CASSPGGSYNEQFF.

The rearrangement uses TRBV20-1 and TRBJ2-1; 10 bases align to TRBD2. CDR1 and CDR2 from the germline V gene are DFQATT and SNEGSKA (reference sequence). V lost 1 base, J lost 5 bases, and 8 bases stayed unmatched. The CDR3 extends over 16 amino acids. Here the CDR3 reads CSARVPLAGLDNEQFF. The CDR3 DNA is TGCAGTGCTAGAGTCCCACTAGCGGGACTAGACAATGAGCAGTTCTTC.

This clonotype came up many times. The rearrangement joins TRBV2 to TRBJ2-7; D might be TRBD2 (6 bases). In germline, CDR1 is SNHLY, CDR2 FYNNEI. This CDR3 is 13 amino acids long. The V end lost 3 bases, the J end lost 6 bases, and 12 bases lay between the germline ends. CDR3 in DNA: TGTGCCAGCAGTGATTGGAGGGCTGCCGAGCAGTACTTC. Protein sequence: CASSDWRAAEQYF. The full variable domain, completed using reference TRBV2 and TRBJ2-7, is EPEVTQTPSHQVTQMGQEVILRCVPISNHLYFYWYRQILGQKVEFLVSFYNNEISEKSEIFDDQFSVERPDGSNFTLKIRSTKLEDSAMYFCASSDWRAAEQYFGPGTRLTVT.

The table lists this clonotype with many counts. V usage is TRBV2 and J usage is TRBJ2-2, with D tentatively TRBD1 (5 bases). The CDR3 runs 14 residues. The V gene lost 6 bases and the J gene lost 6 bases, with 14 bases spanning the gap. CDR1 is SNHLY, CDR2 FYNNEI, per germline. The CDR3 sequence is CASRPGMLAGELFF. CDR3 bases: TGTGCCAGCAGGCCAGGGATGTTAGCCGGGGAGCTGTTTTTT.

The genes are TRBV10-3 and TRBJ1-5; D may be TRBD1 (6 bases). Looked up from germline, CDR1 is ENHRY and CDR2 is SYGVKD. Between the trimmed V and J ends, which lost 10 bases and 2 bases, there was a span of 21 bases. There are 16 residues in the CDR3. CDR3 DNA sequence: TGTGCCACACGGACGGACAGTAGGGGTGGCAATCAGCCCCAGCATTTT. Its protein product is CATRTDSRGGNQPQHF.

This clonotype showed up just a few times. The chain carries TRBV12-3 or TRBV12-4 and TRBJ2-7; D ambiguous. The CDR3 is 12 amino acids. V shed 8 bases and J shed 4 bases, with 12 bases lying between them. CDR3 in DNA: TGTGCCAGCGGCTCACTCCGTTACGAGCAGTACTTC. Encoded protein: CASGSLRYEQYF.

The chain uses TRBV3-1 and TRBJ2-1; 9 positions agree with TRBD2. The CDR3 totals 16 residues. CDR1 and CDR2 (germline): LGHDT, YNNKEL (reference sequence). J lost 6 bases, V lost 0 bases, and 6 bases had no gene match. The CDR3 protein is CASSQDLSAGGNEQFF. DNA of the CDR3: TGTGCCAGCAGCCAAGACCTGTCAGCGGGAGGCAATGAGCAGTTCTTC.

CDR3 sequence reads: CASSDSGRVTDTQYF. The CDR3 region has the DNA TGTGCCAGCAGTGATAGCGGGAGGGTCACAGATACGCAGTATTTT. V usage is TRBV6-1 and J usage is TRBJ2-3, with TRBD2 matching 11 bases. This CDR3 is built from 15 residues. Germline lookup yields CDR1 MNHNS and CDR2 SASEGT. V was clipped by 3 bases and J by 2 bases; unmatched bases: 1.

The V call is TRBV3-1, the J call TRBJ2-1, with 9 bases lining up with TRBD2. The CDR3 covers 15 residues. With 4 bases clipped from V and 4 bases from J, the junction kept 5 bases outside the gene matches. From germline, CDR1 is LGHDT and CDR2 YNNKEL (reference sequence). Here the CDR3 DNA reads TGTGCCAGCAGCCCCGCGACTAGCGGATACAATGAGCAGTTCTTC. This codes for CASSPATSGYNEQFF.

The rearrangement uses TRBV3-1 and TRBJ2-7; D unresolved. This CDR3 has 15 residues. Germline CDR1 LGHDT, CDR2 YNNKEL (reference sequence). The V and J ends lost 4 bases and 5 bases respectively, with 18 bases between them. CDR3 region: CASSPSPASSHEQYF. As DNA, the CDR3 is TGTGCCAGCAGCCCCTCCCCCGCCTCTTCGCACGAGCAGTACTTC.

The chain combines TRBV3-1 with TRBJ2-5; 10 nucleotides align to TRBD1. Losses at the gene ends were 1 base for V and 6 bases for J; bases not matched to a gene: 2. Germline-derived CDR1 and CDR2 are LGHDT and YNNKEL (reference sequence). The CDR3 runs 14 residues. CDR3 residues: CASSQVGQGQTQYF. CDR3 nucleotides: TGTGCCAGCAGCCAAGTGGGACAGGGGCAGACCCAGTACTTC.

The table lists this clonotype with many counts. V and J are TRBV9 and TRBJ2-1; D not certain. Germline-derived CDR1 and CDR2 are SGDLS and YYNGEE. The CDR3 spans 12 residues. V lost 4 bases and J 5 bases, leaving 7 bases between the germline ends. CDR3 loop: CASSLTNNEQFF. CDR3 sequence (DNA): TGTGCCAGCAGCCTCACAAACAATGAGCAGTTCTTC.